This is a list of T cell receptor beta chains from one sample in a study of T cells in Graves' hyperthyroidism and ophthalmopathy. TCRdb called the multiplex PCR reads again in MiXCR, with one record for every CDR3 protein. The sample records about 130,000 distinct CDR3 sequences, 22% being singletons. The sequenced material came from blood. The receptors shown here come from a woman in her 50s with Graves' hyperthyroidism that later progressed to Graves' ophthalmopathy. CDR3s include the opening cysteine and the closing phenylalanine or tryptophan. The D gene is left open where the match is weak. Size tells how often a clone was seen (once, few, many) or the class of an expanded clone, and some rows leave it out.

d_gene	v_gene	j_gene	abundance	CDR3aa	CDR3nt
-	TRBV11-3	TRBJ1-1	-	CASSLSAGMNTEAFF	TGTGCCAGCAGCTTAAGTGCAGGGATGAACACTGAAGCTTTCTTT
-	TRBV20-1	TRBJ2-7	few	CSASRISGLEEYF	TGCAGTGCCAGCAGAATCTCGGGGCTAGAGGAGTACTTC
-	TRBV7-9	TRBJ2-5	many	CASSLFMGEEETQYF	TGTGCCAGCAGCTTGTTTATGGGAGAGGAGGAGACCCAGTACTTC
TRBD2	TRBV4-1	TRBJ2-3	few	CASSQSPPLAGHTDTQYF	TGCGCCAGCAGCCAATCCCCCCCGCTAGCGGGCCACACAGATACGCAGTATTTT
-	TRBV18	TRBJ2-5	many	CASSTGLEETQYF	TGTGCCAGCTCGACGGGGTTAGAAGAGACCCAGTACTTC
-	TRBV28	TRBJ2-5	many	CASSFPSRGQETQYF	TGTGCCAGCAGTTTCCCCTCGCGGGGACAAGAGACCCAGTACTTC
TRBD2	TRBV19	TRBJ2-1	few	CASSMLGWTSDSEQFF	TGTGCCAGTAGTATGTTAGGTTGGACTAGCGATAGTGAGCAGTTCTTC
TRBD1	TRBV20-1	TRBJ2-7	many	CSASDTGTGSSYEQYF	TGCAGTGCTAGTGATACCGGGACAGGGTCTTCCTACGAGCAGTACTTC
TRBD1	TRBV19	TRBJ1-5	few	CASRGTGGRQPQHF	TGTGCCAGTAGAGGGACAGGGGGGCGTCAGCCCCAGCATTTT
TRBD1	TRBV20-1	TRBJ1-5	many	CSASLDREASQPQHF	TGCAGTGCTAGCCTGGACAGGGAGGCTAGTCAGCCCCAGCATTTT
-	TRBV28	TRBJ2-7	many	CASSLLTAHYEQYF	TGTGCCAGCAGCCTTTTAACGGCCCATTACGAGCAGTACTTC
-	TRBV20-1	TRBJ1-1	many	CSVAPGHFEAFF	TGCAGTGTCGCACCGGGACACTTTGAAGCTTTCTTT
-	TRBV12-3/TRBV12-4	TRBJ1-2	many	CASRRTNYGYTF	TGTGCCAGCAGAAGGACTAACTATGGCTACACCTTC
-	TRBV19	TRBJ1-1	few	CASWDVRSTEAFF	TGTGCCAGTTGGGACGTGAGGAGCACTGAAGCTTTCTTT
TRBD1	TRBV6-2/TRBV6-3	TRBJ2-3	many	CASSPGQGVTDTQYF	TGTGCCAGCAGCCCCGGACAGGGTGTGACAGATACGCAGTATTTT
-	TRBV20-1	TRBJ2-5	-	CSASGPGLSTQETQYF	TGCAGTGCTAGTGGGCCGGGACTTTCAACTCAAGAGACCCAGTACTTC
-	TRBV11-2	TRBJ1-6	many	CASSLNGRENSPLHF	TGTGCCAGCAGCTTAAACGGCAGGGAGAATTCACCCCTCCACTTT
-	TRBV18	TRBJ2-2	-	CASFVNTGELFF	TGTGCCAGCTTTGTTAACACCGGGGAGCTGTTTTTT
-	TRBV20-1	TRBJ1-6	-	CSAHSLSSYNSPLHF	TGCAGTGCCCACAGCCTTTCCTCCTATAATTCACCCCTCCACTTT
TRBD2	TRBV18	TRBJ2-3	many	CASSSGLAGEANTQYF	TGTGCCAGCTCATCGGGACTAGCGGGAGAGGCAAATACGCAGTATTTT
-	TRBV28	TRBJ2-2	few	CASSLGGPNTGELFF	TGTGCCAGCAGTTTAGGAGGGCCGAACACCGGGGAGCTGTTTTTT
-	TRBV24-1	TRBJ2-1	few	CATSDPGRTPGDEQFF	TGTGCCACCAGTGATCCGGGGAGGACCCCTGGGGATGAGCAGTTCTTC
-	TRBV20-1	TRBJ2-7	many	CTGLGQGSGEQYF	TGCACTGGCCTTGGGCAGGGGTCTGGCGAGCAGTACTTC
TRBD2	TRBV29-1	TRBJ2-1	many	CSVEGLAGESEQFF	TGCAGCGTTGAAGGACTAGCGGGAGAGTCAGAGCAGTTCTTC
TRBD1	TRBV2	TRBJ1-2	many	CASSEGRRGRRGDYGYTF	TGTGCCAGCAGTGAAGGGCGCAGGGGGCGGAGAGGCGACTATGGCTACACCTTC
TRBD2	TRBV20-1	TRBJ2-3	many	CSARGTSGSTDTQYF	TGCAGTGCTAGAGGCACTAGCGGGAGCACAGATACGCAGTATTTT
-	TRBV7-9	TRBJ1-2	-	CASSLDTRGGYTF	TGTGCCAGCAGCTTGGACACAAGGGGTGGCTACACCTTC
TRBD2	TRBV20-1	TRBJ2-7	few	CSGSGGVSGYEQYF	TGCAGTGGATCCGGGGGGGTATCAGGGTACGAGCAGTACTTC
TRBD1	TRBV19	TRBJ1-5	-	CASSIRTGQFSQPQHF	TGTGCCAGTAGTATTAGGACAGGGCAATTTTCTCAGCCCCAGCATTTT
-	TRBV20-1	TRBJ2-5	-	CSAIRPDREELAETQYF	TGCAGTGCGATACGTCCTGACAGGGAGGAACTAGCAGAGACCCAGTACTTC
TRBD1	TRBV28	TRBJ2-1	few	CASRSGTGSSYNEQFF	TGTGCCAGCAGATCCGGGACAGGATCGTCTTACAATGAGCAGTTCTTC
TRBD2	TRBV19	TRBJ2-2	-	CASSPGLAGAGELFF	TGTGCCAGTAGCCCGGGACTAGCGGGAGCCGGGGAGCTGTTTTTT
-	TRBV12-3/TRBV12-4	TRBJ1-2	many	CASSPQDGNYGYTF	TGTGCCAGCAGTCCTCAGGACGGAAACTATGGCTACACCTTC
TRBD1	TRBV24-1	TRBJ2-3	many	CATSDPTGRTDTQYF	TGTGCCACCAGTGACCCGACAGGGCGCACAGATACGCAGTATTTT
-	TRBV5-8	TRBJ2-1	few	CASSLREGGSEQFF	TGTGCCAGCAGCTTGAGGGAGGGGGGGAGTGAGCAGTTCTTC
-	TRBV6-1	TRBJ1-1	few	CASTTWPLIYTEAFF	TGTGCCAGCACCACCTGGCCATTAATTTACACTGAAGCTTTCTTT
-	TRBV20-1	TRBJ1-1	many	CSAPFGTRNTEAFF	TGCAGTGCTCCCTTTGGGACAAGGAACACTGAAGCTTTCTTT
TRBD1	TRBV27	TRBJ1-1	many	CASRRDRSKNTEAFF	TGTGCCAGCCGCCGGGACAGGAGTAAGAACACTGAAGCTTTCTTT
-	TRBV5-1	TRBJ2-2	-	CASSLADSNPGELFF	TGTGCCAGCAGCTTGGCCGACTCGAACCCCGGGGAGCTGTTTTTT
TRBD2	TRBV19	TRBJ2-5	-	CASTLRGILAGQETQYF	TGTGCCAGTACCCTAAGGGGAATACTAGCGGGGCAAGAGACCCAGTACTTC
-	TRBV7-9	TRBJ1-2	many	CASSSEGQTGYGYTF	TGTGCCAGCAGCTCAGAGGGACAAACGGGCTATGGCTACACCTTC
-	TRBV6-1	TRBJ2-7	many	CASSEYEQYF	TGTGCCAGCAGTGAATACGAGCAGTACTTC
-	TRBV6-1	TRBJ1-4	-	CASRKDWSSEKLFF	TGTGCCAGCCGAAAAGACTGGTCGAGTGAAAAACTGTTTTTT
TRBD2	TRBV12-3/TRBV12-4	TRBJ2-3	-	CASSSSGTSGRWAQYF	TGTGCCAGCAGTTCCTCCGGGACTAGCGGGAGATGGGCGCAGTATTTT
TRBD2	TRBV9	TRBJ2-1	few	CASKGGLAGENEQFF	TGTGCCAGCAAGGGAGGACTAGCGGGAGAGAATGAGCAGTTCTTC
-	TRBV12-3/TRBV12-4	TRBJ2-3	many	CASSLGQGSTDTQYF	TGTGCCAGCAGTTTGGGCCAGGGGAGCACAGATACGCAGTATTTT
TRBD2	TRBV20-1	TRBJ2-2	-	CSARAPPGRGNTGELFF	TGCAGTGCTAGAGCTCCCCCCGGGAGGGGGAACACCGGGGAGCTGTTTTTT
TRBD1	TRBV6-1	TRBJ2-7	many	CASSDRDRVDEQYF	TGTGCCAGCAGTGACCGGGACAGGGTCGACGAGCAGTACTTC
-	TRBV28	TRBJ2-7	many	CASSLLGTAYEQYF	TGTGCCAGCAGTCTCCTAGGGACCGCCTACGAGCAGTACTTC
-	TRBV7-8	TRBJ1-5	many	CASSPGIRQPQHF	TGTGCCAGCAGCCCTGGGATCCGGCAGCCCCAGCATTTT
TRBD1	TRBV28	TRBJ2-5	many	CASAQDRVSYAETQYF	TGTGCCAGCGCTCAAGACAGGGTCTCGTACGCAGAGACCCAGTACTTC
-	TRBV20-1	TRBJ2-7	many	CSARNSDLGSYEQYF	TGCAGTGCTAGGAACTCCGACCTCGGCTCCTACGAGCAGTACTTC
-	TRBV3-1	TRBJ2-3	many	CASSQRPGFTDTQYF	TGTGCCAGCAGCCAACGTCCGGGATTCACAGATACGCAGTATTTT